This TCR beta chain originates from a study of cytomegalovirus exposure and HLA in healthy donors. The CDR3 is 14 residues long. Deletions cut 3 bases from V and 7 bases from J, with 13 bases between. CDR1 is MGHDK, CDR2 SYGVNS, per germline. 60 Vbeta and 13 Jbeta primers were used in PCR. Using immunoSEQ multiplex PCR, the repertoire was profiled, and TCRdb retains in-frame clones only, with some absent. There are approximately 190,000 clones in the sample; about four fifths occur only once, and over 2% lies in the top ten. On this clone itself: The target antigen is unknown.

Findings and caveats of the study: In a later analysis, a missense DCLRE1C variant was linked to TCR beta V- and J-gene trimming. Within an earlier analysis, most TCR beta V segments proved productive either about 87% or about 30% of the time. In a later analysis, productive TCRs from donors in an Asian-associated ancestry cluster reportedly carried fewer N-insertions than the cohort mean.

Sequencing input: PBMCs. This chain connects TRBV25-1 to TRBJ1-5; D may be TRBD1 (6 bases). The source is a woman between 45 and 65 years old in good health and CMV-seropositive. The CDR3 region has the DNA TGTGCCAGCAGTGAGGACGGGGGGCGGCAGCCCCAGCATTTT. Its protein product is CASSEDGGRQPQHF.